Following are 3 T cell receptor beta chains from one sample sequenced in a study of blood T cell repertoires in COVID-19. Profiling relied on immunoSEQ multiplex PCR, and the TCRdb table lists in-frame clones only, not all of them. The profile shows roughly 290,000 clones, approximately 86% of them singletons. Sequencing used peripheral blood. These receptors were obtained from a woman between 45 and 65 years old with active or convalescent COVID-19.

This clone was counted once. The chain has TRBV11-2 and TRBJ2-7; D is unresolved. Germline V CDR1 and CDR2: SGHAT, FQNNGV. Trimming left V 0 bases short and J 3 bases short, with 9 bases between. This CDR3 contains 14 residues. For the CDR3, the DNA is TGTGCCAGCAGCTTAGAACAGATTGTCTACGAGCAGTACTTC. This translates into CASSLEQIVYEQYF.

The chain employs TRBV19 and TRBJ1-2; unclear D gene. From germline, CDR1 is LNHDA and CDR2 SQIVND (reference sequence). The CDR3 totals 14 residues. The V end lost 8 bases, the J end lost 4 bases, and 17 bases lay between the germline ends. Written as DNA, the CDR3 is TGTGCCAGTCGAAGATCCGGGGAACTCTATGGCTACACCTTC. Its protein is CASRRSGELYGYTF.

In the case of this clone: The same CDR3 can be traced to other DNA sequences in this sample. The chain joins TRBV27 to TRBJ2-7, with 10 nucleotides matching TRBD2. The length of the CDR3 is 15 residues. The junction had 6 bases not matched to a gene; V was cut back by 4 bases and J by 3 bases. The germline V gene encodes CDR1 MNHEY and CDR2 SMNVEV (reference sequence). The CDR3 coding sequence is TGTGCCAGCAGTTCCATTCTAGCGGGGGTCTACGAGCAGTACTTC. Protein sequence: CASSSILAGVYEQYF.